These 2 T cell receptor beta chains share one sample of origin, sequenced in a study of T cell responses to AZD1222 COVID-19 vaccine (dated by TCRdb to the early 2020s). The library was built by means of the immunoSEQ multiplex PCR assay. Entries here come from immuneACCESS through TCRdb and include only in-frame sequences with V and J called. Some clones fail to appear in such tables; in the studies checked, an unresolved V gene covers under half of the shortfall, and the cause of the remainder is unknown. Across this sample there are 110,000 or so clones, with approximately 87% seen only once. The ten top clones hold around 12% of the sample. Per the publication, the time point label means: baseline before first vaccination. The source was peripheral blood, collected on day 0 of AZD1222 vaccination. Receptor source: an adult in good health.

This chain uses TRBV27 with TRBJ2-5; D tentatively fits TRBD1 or TRBD2 (7 bases each). In germline, CDR1 is MNHEY, CDR2 SMNVEV (reference sequence). V was shortened by 5 bases and J by 6 bases, with 19 bases between the two germline ends. The CDR3 has 15 residues. CDR3 sequence reads: CASSGRGGRGQTQYF. The CDR3 coding sequence is TGTGCCAGCAGTGGGAGGGGAGGTAGGGGGCAGACCCAGTACTTC.

The V call is TRBV6-2 or TRBV6-3, the J call TRBJ2-5, with 7 bases aligning to TRBD1. The length of the CDR3 is 14 residues. The V segment lost 5 bases and the J segment 8 bases; nucleotides outside the gene matches: 11. Germline CDR1 MNHEY, CDR2 SVGEGT. The CDR3 spells CASSQRGPRRTQYF. The CDR3 DNA is TGTGCCAGCAGTCAGAGGGGGCCGAGGCGTACCCAGTACTTC.